Following are 4 T cell receptor beta chains from one sample sequenced in a study of cytomegalovirus exposure and HLA in healthy donors. Primers for the PCR totalled 60 Vbeta and 13 Jbeta. Using immunoSEQ multiplex PCR, the repertoire was profiled, and TCRdb retains in-frame clones only, with some absent. The repertoire consists of about 130,000 clones, with about 66% occurring once and the leading ten covering about 1.5%. The material sequenced was PBMCs. The source of these receptors is a human donor in good health.

CDR3: CASSIDRDQPQHF. CDR3 DNA: TGTGCCAGCAGCATAGACAGGGACCAGCCCCAGCATTTT. V and J are TRBV7-3 and TRBJ1-5, with 7 bases that match TRBD1. With 5 bases clipped from V and 7 bases from J, the junction kept 5 bases outside the gene matches. The CDR3 covers 13 residues. Germline CDR1 and CDR2: SGHTA and FQGTGA.

This clone was detected a few times. The chain links TRBV5-1 to TRBJ2-5, with D hard to call. V lost 3 bases and J 2 bases, leaving 2 bases between the germline ends. CDR1 and CDR2 (germline): SGHRS, YFSETQ. The CDR3 loop spans 11 amino acids. The CDR3 here is CASSSQETQYF. The CDR3 DNA reads TGCGCCAGCAGCTCTCAAGAGACCCAGTACTTC.

The chain employs TRBV28 and TRBJ2-7, with 7 bases fitting TRBD2. Germline lookup yields CDR1 MDHEN and CDR2 SYDVKM. V lost 4 bases to trimming and J lost 0 bases; unmatched junction nucleotides: 15. This CDR3 is 18 amino acids long. CDR3 sequence: CASSSPGTNYQYSYEQYF. As DNA, the CDR3 is TGTGCCAGCAGTTCCCCCGGGACTAACTACCAGTACTCCTACGAGCAGTACTTC. Drawing the rest from reference TRBV28 and TRBJ2-7, the complete variable domain is DVKVTQSSRYLVKRTGEKVFLECVQDMDHENMFWYRQDPGLGLRLIYFSYDVKMKEKGDIPEGYSVSREKKERFSLILESASTNQTSMYLCASSSPGTNYQYSYEQYFGPGTRLTVT.

This chain links TRBV11-2 with TRBJ2-2; D unresolved. The CDR3 is 15 amino acids. Trimming cost V 2 bases and J 4 bases, with 11 bases left between them. Germline values: CDR1 SGHAT, CDR2 FQNNGV. Here the CDR3 reads CASSLNRVGTGELFF. The CDR3 DNA reads TGTGCCAGCAGCTTAAATCGGGTCGGCACCGGGGAGCTGTTTTTT.